Following are 18 T cell receptor beta chains from one sample sequenced in a study of blood T cell repertoires in COVID-19 (dated by TCRdb to 2018 to 2020). The receptor library was made with the immunoSEQ multiplex PCR assay. TCRdb limited this immuneACCESS table to in-frame rearrangements with V and J called. A share of clones is missing; checked studies link under half to unresolved V genes, and the rest is unexplained. This sample is represented by 110,000 to 150,000 clones; 70% to 90% of them were singletons. The ten top clones hold 4.3% of the sample. The sequencing input was PBMCs or T cells enriched from blood (not recorded which). The receptors here all came from a man aged 50-60 years who had recovered from COVID-19.

The V and J genes are TRBV11-2 and TRBJ1-6; 10 bases are a match to TRBD1. CDR1 and CDR2 from the germline V gene are SGHAT and FQNNGV. This CDR3 is built from 16 residues. Trimming removed 5 bases from V and 9 bases from J; junction bases left unmatched: 10. CDR3 sequence: CASSQRDRGRRSPLHF. The CDR3 DNA follows: TGTGCCAGCAGCCAACGGGACAGGGGACGCCGTTCACCCCTCCACTTT.

The chain uses TRBV5-5 and TRBJ2-3; 11 nucleotides line up with TRBD2. V shed 4 bases and J 4 bases; nucleotides not matched to a gene: 5. This CDR3 has 15 residues. Germline CDR1 reads SGHKS; CDR2 reads YYEKEE (reference sequence). CDR3 amino acids: CASSTLAGGADTQYF. The CDR3 DNA reads as TGTGCCAGCAGCACCTTAGCGGGAGGGGCAGATACGCAGTATTTT.

The V call is TRBV5-1, the J call TRBJ2-2; TRBD1 aligns across 12 bases. Looked up from germline, CDR1 is SGHRS and CDR2 is YFSETQ. Germline trimming cut 4 bases from V and 8 bases from J; bases unmatched to any gene: 6. The CDR3 is 15 amino acids. CDR3 residues: CASSAGQGAQGELFF. The CDR3 DNA is TGCGCCAGCAGCGCGGGACAGGGGGCGCAGGGGGAGCTGTTTTTT.

The chain uses TRBV3-1 (or the pseudogene TRBV3-2) and TRBJ2-7; 7 positions agree with TRBD1. This CDR3 has 13 amino acids. V shed 5 bases and J 4 bases; nucleotides not matched to a gene: 5. Germline V gene data show CDR1 as LGHDT and CDR2 as YNNKEL (reference sequence). DNA of the CDR3: TGTGCCAGCAGCTACGACAGGGTTTACGAGCAGTACGTC. Translation: CASSYDRVYEQYV.

The chain links TRBV28 to TRBJ1-2; D may be TRBD1 (6 bases). V was pared by 7 bases and J by 2 bases, with 14 bases between. Germline V gene data show CDR1 as MDHEN and CDR2 as SYDVKM. This CDR3 is 14 amino acids long. CDR3 residues: CASTLPGANYGYTF. The CDR3 coding sequence is TGTGCCAGCACCCTCCCAGGGGCCAACTATGGCTACACCTTC.

The chain couples TRBV19 to TRBJ1-4; 8 bases map to TRBD1. The CDR3 sequence is 15 residues long. V gave up 3 bases and J gave up 5 bases; unmatched junction bases: 5. The germline V gene has CDR1 LNHDA and CDR2 SQIVND (reference sequence). In nucleotides, the CDR3 is TGTGCCAGTAGTATTGAGGGACAGGACAATGAAAAACTGTTTTTT. Protein product: CASSIEGQDNEKLFF.

The chain has TRBV27 and TRBJ2-3; the D gene is possibly TRBD2 (6 bases). Trimming removed 0 bases from V and 3 bases from J, with 13 bases in between. In germline, CDR1 is MNHEY, CDR2 SMNVEV (reference sequence). The CDR3 has 16 residues. CDR3 region: CASSLSGGYGTDTQYF. CDR3 nucleotide sequence: TGTGCCAGCAGTTTATCTGGGGGGTATGGAACAGATACGCAGTATTTT.

J is TRBJ2-5 and V is TRBV5-5; a possible D gene is TRBD2 (5 bases). V was cut by 1 base and J by 2 bases, with 9 bases left in between. Germline assignment: CDR1 SGHKS and CDR2 YYEKEE (reference sequence). The CDR3 contains 14 residues. The DNA for the CDR3 is TGTGCCAGCAGCTTGCGGACGGGACAAGAGACCCAGTACTTC. Protein sequence: CASSLRTGQETQYF.

The V gene is TRBV6-5, the J gene TRBJ1-5; D not certain. Germline V gene lookup returns CDR1 MNHEY and CDR2 SVGAGI. The CDR3 sequence is 15 residues long. Trimming left V 0 bases short and J 6 bases short, with 12 bases between. The CDR3, as DNA: TGTGCCAGCAGTTACTCGAGAGGGTTAAGTCAGCCCCAGCATTTT. Protein sequence: CASSYSRGLSQPQHF.

The rearrangement joins TRBV12-3 or TRBV12-4 to TRBJ1-6; weak D call: TRBD1 (6 bases). Trimming shortened V by 3 bases and J by 8 bases, and 8 bases separated the two germline ends. There are 13 residues in the CDR3. The CDR3 nucleotides are TGTGCCAGCAGTTTCAGGGGTGATTCACCCCTCCACTTT. It yields the protein CASSFRGDSPLHF.

This chain joins TRBV5-1 and TRBJ1-2; tentative D call: TRBD1 (5 bases). The CDR3 runs 15 residues. Trimming shortened V by 0 bases and J by 5 bases, and 14 bases separated the two germline ends. Germline CDR1 SGHRS, CDR2 YFSETQ. Written as DNA, the CDR3 is TGCGCCAGCAGCTTGGATGGGGCGGGGGAATATGGCTACACCTTC. Translated, it gives CASSLDGAGEYGYTF.

V is TRBV28 and J is TRBJ1-4; 7 bases align to TRBD1. Losses at the gene ends were 6 bases for V and 5 bases for J; bases not matched to a gene: 12. The germline V gene encodes CDR1 MDHEN and CDR2 SYDVKM. The CDR3 runs 16 residues. As DNA, the CDR3 is TGTGCCAGCAGAATTGCACGACAGGGTACAAATGAAAAACTGTTTTTT. It yields the protein CASRIARQGTNEKLFF.

The gene calls are TRBV7-2 and TRBJ2-3; 8 nucleotides agree with TRBD2. Germline V gene lookup returns CDR1 SGHTA and CDR2 FQGNSA. The CDR3 covers 19 residues. With V trimmed by 2 bases and J by 2 bases, 15 bases remained unmatched. The CDR3 DNA is TGTGCCAGCAGCTTACGGGGGGGGGCCACAGGGACCCTCACAGATACGCAGTATTTT. Its protein is CASSLRGGATGTLTDTQYF.

The chain combines TRBV6-6 with TRBJ1-6, with D perhaps matching TRBD1 (5 bases). The CDR3 loop spans 15 amino acids. Germline CDR1 reads MNHNY; CDR2 reads SVGAGI (reference sequence). Trimming shortened V by 5 bases and J by 6 bases, and 14 bases separated the two germline ends. This CDR3 is CASSNQGYGNSPLHF. DNA of the CDR3: TGTGCCAGCAGTAACCAGGGATACGGTAATTCACCCCTCCACTTT.

The V call is TRBV27, the J call TRBJ1-3; 10 bases align to TRBD1. Per the germline V gene, CDR1 is MNHEY and CDR2 is SMNVEV (reference sequence). Unmatched junction bases numbered 4, after V lost 5 bases and J lost 3 bases. The CDR3 has 15 amino acids. Written as DNA, the CDR3 is TGTGCCAGCAGTCCCCGGGACAGGGGTGGAAACACCATATATTTT. This translates into CASSPRDRGGNTIYF.

This chain uses TRBV7-2 with TRBJ1-5; D may be TRBD1 (5 bases). CDR1 SGHTA and CDR2 FQGNSA come from the germline V gene. This CDR3 has 15 residues. Trimming removed 1 base at V and 1 base at J, with 8 bases between. Written as DNA, the CDR3 is TGTGCCAGCAGCTTAGGAGACAGAAGCAATCAGCCCCAGCATTTT. This codes for CASSLGDRSNQPQHF.

The gene calls are TRBV7-3 and TRBJ1-1, with 7 bases identical to TRBD1. The CDR3 length is 15 residues. Germline V gene lookup returns CDR1 SGHTA and CDR2 FQGTGA. The junction had 7 bases not matched to a gene; V was cut back by 6 bases and J by 0 bases. The CDR3 region is CASRETGVLNTEAFF. CDR3 bases: TGTGCCAGCAGAGAAACAGGGGTCCTGAACACTGAAGCTTTCTTT.

The gene calls are TRBV19 and TRBJ1-5; D perhaps matches TRBD1 (6 bases). Germline loops: CDR1 LNHDA, CDR2 SQIVND (reference sequence). V was pared by 5 bases and J by 7 bases, with 15 bases between. CDR3 size: 14 residues. CDR3 nucleotide sequence: TGTGCCAGTAGTTTAACAGGGTTCGGACAGCCCCAGCATTTT. It codes for CASSLTGFGQPQHF.